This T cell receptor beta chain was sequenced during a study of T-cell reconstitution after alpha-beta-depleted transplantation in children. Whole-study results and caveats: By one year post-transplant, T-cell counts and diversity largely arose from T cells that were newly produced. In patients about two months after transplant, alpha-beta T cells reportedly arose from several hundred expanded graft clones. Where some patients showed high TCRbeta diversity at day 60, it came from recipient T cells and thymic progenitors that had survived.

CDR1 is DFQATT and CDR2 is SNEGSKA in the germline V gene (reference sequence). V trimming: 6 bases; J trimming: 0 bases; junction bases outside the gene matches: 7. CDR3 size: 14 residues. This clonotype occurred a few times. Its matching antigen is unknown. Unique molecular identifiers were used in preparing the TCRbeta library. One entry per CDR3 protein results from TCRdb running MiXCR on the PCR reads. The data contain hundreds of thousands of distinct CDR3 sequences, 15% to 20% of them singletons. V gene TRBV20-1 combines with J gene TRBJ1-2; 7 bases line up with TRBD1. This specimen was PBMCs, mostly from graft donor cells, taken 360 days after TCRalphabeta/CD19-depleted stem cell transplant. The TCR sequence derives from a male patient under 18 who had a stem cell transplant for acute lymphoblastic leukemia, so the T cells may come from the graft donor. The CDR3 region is CSAPGTETNYGYTF. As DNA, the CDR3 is TGCAGTGCCCCCGGGACAGAAACTAACTATGGCTACACCTTC.